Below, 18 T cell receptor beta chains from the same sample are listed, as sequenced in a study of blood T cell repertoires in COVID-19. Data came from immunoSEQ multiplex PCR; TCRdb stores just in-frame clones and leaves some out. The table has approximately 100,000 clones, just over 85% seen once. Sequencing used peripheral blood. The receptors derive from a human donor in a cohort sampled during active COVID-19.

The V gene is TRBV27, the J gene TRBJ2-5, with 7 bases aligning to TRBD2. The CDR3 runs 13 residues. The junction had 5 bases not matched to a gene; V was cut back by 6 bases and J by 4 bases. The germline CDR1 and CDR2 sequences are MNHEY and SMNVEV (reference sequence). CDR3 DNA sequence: TGTGCCAGCAGGACCGGGACTACAGAGACCCAGTACTTC. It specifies CASRTGTTETQYF.

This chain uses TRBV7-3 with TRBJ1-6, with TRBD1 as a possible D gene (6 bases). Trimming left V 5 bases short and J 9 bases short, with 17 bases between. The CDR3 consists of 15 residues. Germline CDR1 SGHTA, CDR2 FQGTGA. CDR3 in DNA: TGTGCCAGCAGCGCACAGGGCGCGAGGGTTTCACCCCTCCACTTT. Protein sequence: CASSAQGARVSPLHF.

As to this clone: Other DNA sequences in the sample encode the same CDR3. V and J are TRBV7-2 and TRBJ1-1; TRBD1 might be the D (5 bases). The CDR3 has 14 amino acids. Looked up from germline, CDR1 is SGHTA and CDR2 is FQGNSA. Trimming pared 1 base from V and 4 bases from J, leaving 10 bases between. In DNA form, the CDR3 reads TGTGCCAGCAGCTTAGGTAGGGGTAGCACTGAAGCTTTCTTT. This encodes CASSLGRGSTEAFF. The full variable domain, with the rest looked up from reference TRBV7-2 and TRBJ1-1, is GAGVSQSPSNKVTEKGKDVELRCDPISGHTALYWYRQSLGQGLEFLIYFQGNSAPDKSGLPSDRFSAERTGGSVSTLTIQRTQQEDSAVYLCASSLGRGSTEAFFGQGTRLTVV.

The CDR3 DNA is TGTGCCAGCAGCTTCACAGGGACAGGGGACGCAGATACGCAGTATTTT. Protein product: CASSFTGTGDADTQYF. V gene TRBV7-6 combines with J gene TRBJ2-3; 10 bases are a match to TRBD1. Germline CDR1 is SGHVS and CDR2 is FNYEAQ. V was pared by 3 bases and J by 4 bases, with 7 bases of the junction left unmatched. There are 16 residues in the CDR3.

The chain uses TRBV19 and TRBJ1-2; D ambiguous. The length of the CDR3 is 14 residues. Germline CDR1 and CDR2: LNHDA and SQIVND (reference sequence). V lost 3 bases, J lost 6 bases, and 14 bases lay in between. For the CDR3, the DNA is TGTGCCAGTAGTATCCCCGGGGTCGCAAATGGCTACACCTTC. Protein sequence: CASSIPGVANGYTF.

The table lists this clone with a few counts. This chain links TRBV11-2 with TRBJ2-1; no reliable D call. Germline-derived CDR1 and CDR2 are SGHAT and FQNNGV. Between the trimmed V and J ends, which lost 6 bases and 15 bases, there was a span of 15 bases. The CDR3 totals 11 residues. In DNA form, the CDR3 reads TGTGCCAGCAGAGAGATTCAGGCAACGTTCTTC. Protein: CASREIQATFF.

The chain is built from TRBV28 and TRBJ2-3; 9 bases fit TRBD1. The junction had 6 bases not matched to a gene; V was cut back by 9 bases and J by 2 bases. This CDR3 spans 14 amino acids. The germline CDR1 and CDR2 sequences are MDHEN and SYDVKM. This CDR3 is CASMGTGSTDTQYF. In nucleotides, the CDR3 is TGTGCCAGTATGGGGACAGGGTCCACAGATACGCAGTATTTT. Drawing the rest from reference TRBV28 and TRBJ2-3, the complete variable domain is DVKVTQSSRYLVKRTGEKVFLECVQDMDHENMFWYRQDPGLGLRLIYFSYDVKMKEKGDIPEGYSVSREKKERFSLILESASTNQTSMYLCASMGTGSTDTQYFGPGTRLTVL.

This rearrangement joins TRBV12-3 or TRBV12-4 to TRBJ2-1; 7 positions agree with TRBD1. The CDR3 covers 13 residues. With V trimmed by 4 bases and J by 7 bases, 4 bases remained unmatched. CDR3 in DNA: TGTGCCAGCAGTTCACAGGGGTGGAATGAGCAGTTCTTC. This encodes CASSSQGWNEQFF.

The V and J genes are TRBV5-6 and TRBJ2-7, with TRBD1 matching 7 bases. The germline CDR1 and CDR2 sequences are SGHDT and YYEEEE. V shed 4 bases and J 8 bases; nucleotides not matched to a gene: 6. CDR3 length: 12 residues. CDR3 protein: CASSPGQAKQYF. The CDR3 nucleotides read TGTGCCAGCAGCCCAGGACAGGCAAAGCAGTACTTC.

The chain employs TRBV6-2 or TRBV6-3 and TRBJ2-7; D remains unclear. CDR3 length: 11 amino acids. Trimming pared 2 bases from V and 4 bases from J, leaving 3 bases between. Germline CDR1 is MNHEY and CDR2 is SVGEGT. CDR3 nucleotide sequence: TGTGCCAGCAGTTACCGGTACGAGCAGTACTTC. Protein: CASSYRYEQYF.

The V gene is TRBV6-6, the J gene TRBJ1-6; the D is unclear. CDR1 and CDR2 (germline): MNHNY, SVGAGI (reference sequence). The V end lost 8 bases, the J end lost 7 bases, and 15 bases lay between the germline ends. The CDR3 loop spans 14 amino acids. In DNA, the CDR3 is TGTGCCAGCCTGACCCGGGATAGGAATTCACCCCTCCACTTT. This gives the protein CASLTRDRNSPLHF.

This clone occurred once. This CDR3 is CASSTARGKYYGYTF. Here the CDR3 DNA reads TGTGCCAGCAGTACCGCCAGGGGCAAGTACTATGGCTACACCTTC. The rearrangement joins TRBV27 to TRBJ1-2; maybe TRBD1 (6 bases). Trimming shortened V by 5 bases and J by 3 bases, and 16 bases separated the two germline ends. The germline V gene has CDR1 MNHEY and CDR2 SMNVEV (reference sequence). The CDR3 has 15 residues.

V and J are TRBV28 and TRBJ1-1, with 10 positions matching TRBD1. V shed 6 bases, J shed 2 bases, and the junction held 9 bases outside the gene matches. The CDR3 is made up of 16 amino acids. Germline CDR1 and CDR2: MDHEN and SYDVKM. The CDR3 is CASSLRTGGKNTEAFF. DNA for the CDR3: TGTGCCAGCAGCCTGCGGACAGGGGGAAAAAACACTGAAGCTTTCTTT.

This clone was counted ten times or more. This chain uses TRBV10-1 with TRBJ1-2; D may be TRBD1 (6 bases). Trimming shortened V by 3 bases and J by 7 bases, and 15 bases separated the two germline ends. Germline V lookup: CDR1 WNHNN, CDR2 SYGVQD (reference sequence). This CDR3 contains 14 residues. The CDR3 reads CASSEGLGQCGYTF. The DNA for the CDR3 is TGCGCCAGCAGTGAAGGGTTAGGACAGTGTGGCTACACCTTC.

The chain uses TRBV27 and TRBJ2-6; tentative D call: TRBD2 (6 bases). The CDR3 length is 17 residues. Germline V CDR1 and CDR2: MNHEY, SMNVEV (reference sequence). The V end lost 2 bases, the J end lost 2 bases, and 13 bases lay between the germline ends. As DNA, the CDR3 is TGTGCCAGCAGTTTAGTATACGGGAGTGCTGGGGCCAACGTCCTGACTTTC. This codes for CASSLVYGSAGANVLTF.

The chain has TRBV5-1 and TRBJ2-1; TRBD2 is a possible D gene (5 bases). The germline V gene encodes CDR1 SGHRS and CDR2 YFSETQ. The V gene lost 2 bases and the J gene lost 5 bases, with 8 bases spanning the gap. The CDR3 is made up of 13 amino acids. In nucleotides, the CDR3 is TGCGCCAGCAGCTTCTCAGCGGACAATGAGCAGTTCTTC. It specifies CASSFSADNEQFF.

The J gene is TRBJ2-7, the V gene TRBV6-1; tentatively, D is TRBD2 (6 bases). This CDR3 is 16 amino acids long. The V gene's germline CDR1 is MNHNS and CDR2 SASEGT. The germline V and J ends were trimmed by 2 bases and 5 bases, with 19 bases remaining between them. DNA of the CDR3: TGTGCCAGCAGTGAAACGCTTGGCGGGATCCGTCACGAGCAGTACTTC. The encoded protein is CASSETLGGIRHEQYF.

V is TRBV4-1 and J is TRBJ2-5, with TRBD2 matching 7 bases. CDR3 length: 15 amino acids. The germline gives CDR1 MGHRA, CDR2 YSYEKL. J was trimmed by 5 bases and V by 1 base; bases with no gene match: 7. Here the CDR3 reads CASSQVAGVSETQYF. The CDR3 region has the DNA TGCGCCAGCAGCCAAGTGGCGGGAGTGTCGGAGACCCAGTACTTC.